This T cell receptor (beta chain) was observed in a study of T cell repertoires in cytomegalovirus infection. Note on this clonotype: Its antigen is currently unknown.

Germline V gene sequence: CDR1 MDHEN, CDR2 SYDVKM. With 11 bases removed from V and 0 bases from J, the gap between germline ends came to 14 bases. The CDR3 totals 14 residues. One entry per CDR3 protein, called by TCRdb with MiXCR from the reads. The repertoire holds 110,000 to 150,000 distinct CDR3 sequences, with 32% as singletons. J is TRBJ2-1 and V is TRBV28; D not resolved. This TCR came from a human donor in good health (CMV status not recorded). Some clones in this sample may be carry-over from other donors' samples. Material: CD8+ T cells from cultured PBMCs, obtained from culture after CMV antigen stimulation. This CDR3 is CAVQRRLSYNEQFF. CDR3 nucleotide sequence: TGTGCCGTTCAAAGGCGACTCTCCTACAATGAGCAGTTCTTC.